This T cell receptor (beta chain) was recovered during a study of T cell repertoires in cytomegalovirus infection. Study information: Both a matching HLA type and CMV infection were indicated by public TCR beta signatures.

Study outcomes and limitations: Within the response measured ex vivo, HLA-C-restricted CMV-specific TCR beta clonotypes were dominant.

In TCRdb, the reads were re-called with MiXCR into one record per CDR3 protein. The sample yields about 600,000 distinct CDR3 sequences, 24% seen once. V lost 3 bases and J 7 bases, leaving 15 bases between the germline ends. The CDR3 consists of 14 residues. Germline V lookup: CDR1 SNHLY, CDR2 FYNNEI. As for this clonotype: Its antigen is unknown.

Material: CD8+ T cells from PBMCs. The source is a human donor in good health (CMV status not recorded). Some clones in this sample may be carry-over from other donors' samples. J is TRBJ2-5 and V is TRBV2; D perhaps matches TRBD2 (5 bases). The CDR3 DNA follows: TGTGCCAGCAGTGATATTGAGGGCACGAGGACCCAGTACTTC. Residues: CASSDIEGTRTQYF. Based on the CDR3 plus reference TRBV2 and TRBJ2-5, the full variable domain is EPEVTQTPSHQVTQMGQEVILRCVPISNHLYFYWYRQILGQKVEFLVSFYNNEISEKSEIFDDQFSVERPDGSNFTLKIRSTKLEDSAMYFCASSDIEGTRTQYFGPGTRLLVL.